Below, 9 T cell receptor beta chains from the same sample are listed, as sequenced in a study of T cell responses to AZD1222 COVID-19 vaccine (dated by TCRdb to about 2021). Receptors were amplified or captured by the immunoSEQ multiplex PCR assay. TCRdb mirrors the immuneACCESS table, restricted to in-frame sequences. Some clones are absent from its copies; in checked studies, under half trace to an unresolved V gene, and the reason for the others is unknown. This sample has some 88,000 clones in its table, and 90% of those were observed once. The top ten clonotypes cover less than 6% of the sample. In light of the paper, this sample's time point label describes: about 28 days (+/-7) after the second vaccine dose. The sequencing used peripheral blood, collected 28 days after the second AZD1222 dose. Every receptor here comes from an adult who received the AZD1222 COVID-19 vaccine.

This clone showed up just once. This chain links TRBV27 with TRBJ1-3, with 7 bases that match TRBD1. Per germline, CDR1 MNHEY and CDR2 SMNVEV (reference sequence). CDR3 length equals 16 residues. The J segment lost 2 bases and the V segment lost 5 bases, leaving 9 bases of the junction unmatched. CDR3 DNA sequence: TGTGCCAGCAGTCCGTCGACAGGGCACGCTGGAAACACCATATATTTT. Encoded protein: CASSPSTGHAGNTIYF.

The rearrangement links TRBV7-9 to TRBJ1-1; the D is unclear. This CDR3 comprises 16 residues. The germline V gene has CDR1 SEHNR and CDR2 FQNEAQ (reference sequence). Deletions cut 2 bases from V and 1 base from J, with 14 bases between. CDR3 sequence: CASSLPSQQANTEAFF. Here the CDR3 DNA reads TGTGCCAGCAGCTTACCGAGCCAGCAAGCGAACACTGAAGCTTTCTTT.

The chain couples TRBV18 to TRBJ1-2; unclear D gene. V lost 5 bases to trimming and J lost 8 bases, with 15 bases between them. The germline V gene encodes CDR1 KGHSH and CDR2 LQKENI. This CDR3 has 13 amino acids. The CDR3 spells CASSDQQRRGYTF. For the CDR3, the DNA is TGTGCCAGCTCAGACCAGCAGCGGCGGGGCTACACCTTC.

A single count supports this clone. V and J are TRBV19 and TRBJ1-6, with D possibly TRBD1 on 5 matching bases. The CDR3 extends over 15 amino acids. The germline CDR1 and CDR2 sequences are LNHDA and SQIVND (reference sequence). The V and J ends lost 1 base and 6 bases respectively, with 10 bases between them. CDR3 amino acids: CASSIVGQGNSPLHF. In DNA, the CDR3 is TGTGCCAGTAGTATAGTGGGCCAGGGTAATTCACCCCTCCACTTT.

The CDR3 sequence: CASSTSGGRYEQYF. DNA of the CDR3: TGTGCCAGCAGCACTAGCGGGGGGAGGTACGAGCAGTACTTC. This chain joins TRBV4-2 and TRBJ2-7; TRBD2 agrees at 12 bases. CDR3 size: 14 residues. Trimming at V came to 5 bases and at J to 4 bases, leaving 3 bases not matched to a gene. Looked up from germline, CDR1 is LGHNA and CDR2 is YNFKEQ.

The chain combines TRBV19 with TRBJ1-6, with 7 positions matching TRBD1. The CDR3 extends over 15 amino acids. Trimming removed 4 bases from V and 3 bases from J; junction bases left unmatched: 3. Germline CDR1 and CDR2: LNHDA and SQIVND (reference sequence). The CDR3 loop is CASSRTGDYNSPLHF. The CDR3, as DNA: TGTGCCAGTAGTAGGACAGGAGACTATAATTCACCCCTCCACTTT. The full variable domain, rest sourced from reference TRBV19 and TRBJ1-6, is DGGITQSPKYLFRKEGQNVTLSCEQNLNHDAMYWYRQDPGQGLRLIYYSQIVNDFQKGDIAEGYSVSREKKESFPLTVTSAQKNPTAFYLCASSRTGDYNSPLHFGNGTRLTVT.

CDR3 protein: CASSLAREKETQYF. The CDR3 DNA is TGCGCCAGCAGCTTGGCGAGGGAGAAAGAGACCCAGTACTTC. This chain uses TRBV5-1 with TRBJ2-5; D might be TRBD2 (5 bases). Germline CDR1 and CDR2: SGHRS and YFSETQ. Trimming removed 0 bases from V and 3 bases from J, with 9 bases in between. This CDR3 comprises 14 residues. Together with reference TRBV5-1 and TRBJ2-5, the CDR3 gives the full variable domain: KAGVTQTPRYLIKTRGQQVTLSCSPISGHRSVSWYQQTPGQGLQFLFEYFSETQRNKGNFPGRFSGRQFSNSRSEMNVSTLELGDSALYLCASSLAREKETQYFGPGTRLLVL.

This clone occurred a few times. J is TRBJ2-4 and V is TRBV2; TRBD1 aligns across 7 bases. The length of the CDR3 is 15 residues. Germline V gene lookup returns CDR1 SNHLY and CDR2 FYNNEI. J gave up 0 bases and V 4 bases, and 3 bases lay outside the gene matches. The DNA of the CDR3 is TGTGCCAGCAGTGTCAGACAGGGAGCCAAAAACATTCAGTACTTC. Its protein is CASSVRQGAKNIQYF.

CDR3 DNA: TGTGCCAGCAGCCTGGGGGGGGACTATGGCTACACCTTC. This codes for CASSLGGDYGYTF. The gene calls are TRBV9 and TRBJ1-2, with D perhaps TRBD1 (5 bases). The length of the CDR3 is 13 residues. Germline CDR1 is SGDLS and CDR2 is YYNGEE. V was clipped by 4 bases and J by 3 bases, with 10 bases between them.